This T cell receptor beta chain emerged from a study of CDR3 diversity in severe acne. TCRdb reprocessed the PCR reads via MiXCR and lists one record per CDR3 protein. The sample has roughly 100,000 distinct CDR3 sequences; around 53% are singletons. The CDR3 spans 13 residues. Per the germline V gene, CDR1 is KGHDR and CDR2 is SFDVKD. V was clipped by 7 bases and J by 4 bases, with 12 bases between them. Sequencing input: blood. The sequence was collected from a male donor with acne. The chain carries TRBV24-1 and TRBJ1-1; perhaps TRBD1 as D (6 bases). Here the CDR3 reads CATSRGRGTEAFF. The CDR3 DNA reads as TGTGCCACCAGCAGGGGTCGAGGCACTGAAGCTTTCTTT.